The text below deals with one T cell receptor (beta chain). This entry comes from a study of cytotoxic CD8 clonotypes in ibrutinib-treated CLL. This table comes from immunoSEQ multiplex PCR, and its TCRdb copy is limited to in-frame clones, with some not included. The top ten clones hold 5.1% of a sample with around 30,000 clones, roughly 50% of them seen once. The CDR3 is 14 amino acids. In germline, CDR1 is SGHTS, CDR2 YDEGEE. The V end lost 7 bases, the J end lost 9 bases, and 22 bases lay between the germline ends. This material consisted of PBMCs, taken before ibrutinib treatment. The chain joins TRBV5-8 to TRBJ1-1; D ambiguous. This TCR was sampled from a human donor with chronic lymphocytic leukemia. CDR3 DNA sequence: TGTGCCAGCCCCCGGGCCGACCTAATGAGACAAGCTTTCTTT. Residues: CASPRADLMRQAFF.